This passage covers 30 T cell receptor beta chains from one sample sequenced in a study of siplizumab effects on memory and regulatory T cells. Some clones are missing from TCRdb's copy, which holds only in-frame ones; the method was immunoSEQ multiplex PCR. The repertoire holds roughly 100,000 clones, roughly 91% seen once, with around 13% in the top ten. The material sequenced was non-Treg CD4+ T cells sorted from blood. These TCRs come from a human donor in good health.

The chain recombines TRBV7-2 with TRBJ1-2; a weak D match, TRBD1 (5 bases). The CDR3 totals 16 residues. V lost 1 base and J lost 4, with 16 bases in between. Germline V gene lookup returns CDR1 SGHTA and CDR2 FQGNSA. In DNA, the CDR3 is TGTGCCAGCAGCTTAGGGTTAAGGGGCGAGGGCTATGGCTACACCTTC. Encoded protein: CASSLGLRGEGYGYTF.

This sequence joins TRBV5-7 and TRBJ1-3; a possible D gene is TRBD1 (6 bases). TRBV5-7 is classed as an ORF, of uncertain function. V dropped 4 bases and J dropped 4 bases, with 18 bases sitting between them. The CDR3 runs 16 residues. CDR3 coding DNA: TGTGCCAGCAGCCCCAAGGGGGAGGGCGCAGGAAACACCATATATTTT. It encodes CASSPKGEGAGNTIYF.

The chain links TRBV9 to TRBJ1-4; the D is unclear. Germline V CDR1 and CDR2: SGDLS, YYNGEE. This CDR3 region has 14 residues. Trimming stripped 0 bases from V and 0 bases from J, with 3 bases between. Here the CDR3 DNA reads TGTGCCAGCAGCGTAGCCCCAACTAATGAAAAACTGTTTTTT. This codes for CASSVAPTNEKLFF.

The V and J genes are TRBV6-5 and TRBJ2-7; the D gene is possibly TRBD2 (6 bases). The CDR3 runs 15 residues. Per germline, CDR1 MNHEY and CDR2 SVGAGI. Trimming removed 1 base at V and 3 bases at J, with 13 bases between. CDR3 in amino acids: CASSYLDGGSYEQYF. The CDR3 DNA sequence: TGTGCCAGCAGTTACTTGGACGGGGGAAGCTACGAGCAGTACTTC.

J is TRBJ2-1 and V is TRBV2; D remains unclear. This CDR3 region has 12 residues. Trimming shortened V by 2 bases and J by 5 bases, and 4 bases separated the two germline ends. The germline CDR1 and CDR2 sequences are SNHLY and FYNNEI. CDR3 in DNA: TGTGCCAGCAGTGAAAGGGACAATGAGCAGTTCTTC. It codes for CASSERDNEQFF.

This chain links TRBV10-3 with TRBJ2-3; no clear D gene. CDR3 length: 15 residues. Germline CDR1 reads ENHRY; CDR2 reads SYGVKD. The V gene lost 6 bases and the J gene lost 3 bases, with 16 bases spanning the gap. The CDR3 loop is CAIRDGTLVTDTQYF. In DNA, the CDR3 is TGTGCCATCAGGGACGGTACACTGGTGACAGATACGCAGTATTTT.

This sequence joins TRBV6-1 and TRBJ1-2, with D hard to call. CDR1 and CDR2 (germline): MNHNS, SASEGT. Trimming removed 5 bases at V and 2 bases at J, with 6 bases between. This CDR3 is 12 amino acids long. CDR3 amino acids: CASSQRNYGYTF. CDR3 coding DNA: TGTGCCAGCAGTCAACGGAACTATGGCTACACCTTC.

This clone was found a few times. This chain joins TRBV30 and TRBJ1-1; TRBD1 is a possible D gene (5 bases). Germline-derived CDR1 and CDR2 are GTSNPN and SVGIG (reference sequence). CDR3 length equals 15 residues. V was trimmed by 2 bases and J by 5 bases, leaving 18 bases between them. The CDR3 sequence is CAWSIPGSTVTEAFF. The CDR3 nucleotides read TGTGCCTGGAGTATCCCAGGGTCAACAGTTACTGAAGCTTTCTTT.

The genes are TRBV6-5 and TRBJ2-7; possibly TRBD1 or TRBD2 for D (5 bases each). Germline values: CDR1 MNHEY, CDR2 SVGAGI. The ends were cut back, 5 bases at V and 4 bases at J, with 9 bases in the middle. The CDR3 is 12 amino acids. The CDR3 region is CASSRDRYEQYF. Here the CDR3 DNA reads TGTGCCAGCAGTCGGGACCGATACGAGCAGTACTTC.

This chain connects TRBV19 to TRBJ2-1; D uncertain. The germline V and J ends were trimmed by 5 bases and 0 bases, with 11 bases remaining between them. CDR1 is LNHDA and CDR2 is SQIVND in the germline V gene (reference sequence). The CDR3 contains 15 residues. DNA of the CDR3: TGTGCCAGTAGTTCTATCCAGAGCTCCTACAATGAGCAGTTCTTC. The encoded protein is CASSSIQSSYNEQFF.

The chain is built from TRBV5-4 and TRBJ2-2; possibly TRBD1 for D (6 bases). The length of the CDR3 is 16 residues. The V gene's germline CDR1 is SGHNT and CDR2 YYREEE (reference sequence). The ends were cut back, 4 bases at V and 0 bases at J, with 13 bases in the middle. The CDR3 spells CASSPGTFSNTGELFF. The CDR3 nucleotides read TGTGCCAGCAGCCCGGGGACATTTTCGAACACCGGGGAGCTGTTTTTT.

This rearrangement joins TRBV5-1 to TRBJ2-2, with TRBD2 identical over 7 bases. The CDR3 has 15 residues. Per the germline V gene, CDR1 is SGHRS and CDR2 is YFSETQ. J was trimmed by 5 bases and V by 3 bases; bases with no gene match: 7. The CDR3 nucleotides read TGCGCCAGCAGCTCCGGACTAGAATTGACCGGGGAGCTGTTTTTT. Its protein is CASSSGLELTGELFF.

The J gene is TRBJ2-4, the V gene TRBV6-5; 15 positions match TRBD2. CDR3 size: 15 residues. Germline loops: CDR1 MNHEY, CDR2 SVGAGI. V lost 6 bases and J lost 9; bases outside the gene matches: 6. The CDR3 loop is CASSRTSGRAFIQYF. CDR3 DNA sequence: TGTGCCAGCAGCAGGACTAGCGGGAGGGCATTCATTCAGTACTTC.

The gene calls are TRBV11-2 and TRBJ2-1; 15 bases line up with TRBD2. The CDR3 covers 17 residues. The V gene end was trimmed by 5 bases and the J gene end by 6 bases; junction bases not matched to a gene: 8. Germline values: CDR1 SGHAT, CDR2 FQNNGV. DNA of the CDR3: TGTGCCAGCAGCCGCGGACTAGCGGGAGGGCCGGCCAATGAGCAGTTCTTC. The encoded protein is CASSRGLAGGPANEQFF. Supplemented by reference TRBV11-2 and TRBJ2-1, the full variable domain reads EAGVAQSPRYKIIEKRQSVAFWCNPISGHATLYWYQQILGQGPKLLIQFQNNGVVDDSQLPKDRFSAERLKGVDSTLKIQPAKLEDSAVYLCASSRGLAGGPANEQFFGPGTRLTVL.

The rearrangement joins TRBV5-4 to TRBJ2-5, with 8 bases fitting TRBD1. The CDR3 covers 15 residues. The trim removed 0 bases at V and 5 bases at J, leaving 6 bases unmatched. The germline gives CDR1 SGHNT, CDR2 YYREEE (reference sequence). CDR3 coding DNA: TGTGCCAGCAGCTTGGACAGGGGGAGTATGGAGACCCAGTACTTC. It specifies CASSLDRGSMETQYF.

CDR3 nucleotides: TGCGCCAGCAGACGACAGGTCGAAGTGACGGGCACAGATACGCAGTATTTT. Protein product: CASRRQVEVTGTDTQYF. The V call is TRBV5-1, the J call TRBJ2-3; TRBD1 is a possible D gene (6 bases). This CDR3 is built from 17 residues. Trimming removed 5 bases at V and 1 base at J, with 20 bases between. The germline gives CDR1 SGHRS, CDR2 YFSETQ.

This chain uses TRBV2 with TRBJ2-4; 9 positions match TRBD1. The CDR3 has 15 residues. The germline CDR1 and CDR2 sequences are SNHLY and FYNNEI. V trimming: 7 bases; J trimming: 2 bases; junction bases outside the gene matches: 6. The CDR3 nucleotides are TGTGCCAGCATTCCCGGGACAGGGACCAAAAACATTCAGTACTTC. It encodes CASIPGTGTKNIQYF.

The CDR3: CASSAPGTQLIQYF. The CDR3 coding sequence is TGTGCCAGCAGTGCACCGGGCACGCAACTCATTCAGTACTTC. The genes are TRBV6-5 and TRBJ2-4; D unresolved. CDR3 length: 14 residues. Germline-derived CDR1 and CDR2 are MNHEY and SVGAGI. V gave up 5 bases and J gave up 9 bases, with 17 bases separating them.

The chain links TRBV28 to TRBJ2-4, with D possibly TRBD1 on 6 matching bases. The CDR3 consists of 17 residues. CDR1 and CDR2 from the germline V gene are MDHEN and SYDVKM. V was trimmed by 4 bases and J by 0 bases, leaving 16 bases between them. The CDR3 spells CASSSPPGTIAKNIQYF. The CDR3 DNA follows: TGTGCCAGCAGTTCCCCCCCAGGGACAATAGCCAAAAACATTCAGTACTTC.

The V and J genes are TRBV10-3 and TRBJ1-2; TRBD1 matches 7 bases. With V trimmed by 9 bases and J by 3 bases, 1 base remained unmatched. This CDR3 has 11 residues. Germline CDR1 is ENHRY and CDR2 is SYGVKD. Written as DNA, the CDR3 is TGTGCCATAGGACAGGACTATGGCTACACCTTC. Translating gives CAIGQDYGYTF.

This chain joins TRBV28 and TRBJ1-1; tentative D call: TRBD1 (6 bases). CDR1 is MDHEN, CDR2 SYDVKM, per germline. V was clipped by 5 bases and J by 3 bases, with 13 bases between them. The CDR3 has 14 amino acids. The CDR3 spells CASSPGGAYTEAFF. Written as DNA, the CDR3 is TGTGCCAGCAGTCCCGGGGGGGCCTACACTGAAGCTTTCTTT.

This chain links TRBV21-1 with TRBJ1-2. TRBV21-1 is recorded as a pseudogene. This CDR3 contains 13 residues. In nucleotides, the CDR3 is TGTGCCAGGAAATCCCGGGCCCACTATGGCTACACCTTC. The encoded protein is CARKSRAHYGYTF.

V and J are TRBV27 and TRBJ2-2; D gene unclear. This CDR3 comprises 16 residues. Germline V gene sequence: CDR1 MNHEY, CDR2 SMNVEV (reference sequence). V was trimmed by 0 bases and J by 3 bases, leaving 11 bases between them. CDR3 protein: CASSLSRSLHTGELFF. The CDR3 DNA sequence: TGTGCCAGCAGTTTATCACGGAGTCTTCACACCGGGGAGCTGTTTTTT.

This rearrangement joins TRBV6-1 to TRBJ1-1; 11 positions match TRBD1. Germline CDR1 and CDR2: MNHNS and SASEGT. The J segment lost 6 bases and the V segment lost 2 bases, leaving 2 bases of the junction unmatched. The CDR3 consists of 14 residues. CDR3 sequence (DNA): TGTGCCAGCAGTGAACGGGGACAGGGGGCTGAAGCTTTCTTT. Protein: CASSERGQGAEAFF.

V and J are TRBV7-3 and TRBJ2-2; D not resolved. CDR1 is SGHTA, CDR2 FQGTGA, per germline. V was shortened by 3 bases and J by 0 bases, with 8 bases between the two germline ends. The CDR3 length is 15 residues. CDR3 residues: CASSLSGTNTGELFF. CDR3 nucleotide sequence: TGTGCCAGCAGCTTGTCCGGAACGAACACCGGGGAGCTGTTTTTT.

This chain connects TRBV19 to TRBJ2-3; possibly TRBD2 for D (7 bases). Deletions cut 5 bases from V and 2 bases from J, with 17 bases between. CDR1 LNHDA and CDR2 SQIVND come from the germline V gene (reference sequence). CDR3 size: 16 residues. The CDR3, as DNA: TGTGCCAGTAGTCCGAGGGGGGGGAGACTCACAGATACGCAGTATTTT. It is translated as CASSPRGGRLTDTQYF.

The chain links TRBV30 to TRBJ2-7; D is uncertain. Germline loops: CDR1 GTSNPN, CDR2 SVGIG (reference sequence). V lost 1 base to trimming and J lost 4 bases, with 5 bases between them. The CDR3 loop spans 11 amino acids. The DNA of the CDR3 is TGTGCCTGGAGTGACCGTTACGAGCAGTACTTC. Translating gives CAWSDRYEQYF.

Worth noting for this clone: Other DNA sequences of this sample code for an identical CDR3. This rearrangement joins TRBV7-3 to TRBJ2-1, with a possible D match to TRBD2 (6 bases). Per the germline V gene, CDR1 is SGHTA and CDR2 is FQGTGA. This CDR3 region has 15 residues. Trimming stripped 1 base from V and 7 bases from J, with 14 bases between. CDR3 sequence reads: CASSLKFGSVNEQFF. The CDR3 DNA reads TGTGCCAGCAGCTTAAAGTTCGGGAGTGTGAATGAGCAGTTCTTC.

The chain employs TRBV5-4 and TRBJ2-1; 12 nucleotides align to TRBD2. The CDR3 consists of 18 residues. The germline CDR1 and CDR2 sequences are SGHNT and YYREEE (reference sequence). The V gene end was trimmed by 0 bases and the J gene end by 6 bases; junction bases not matched to a gene: 10. The CDR3, as DNA: TGTGCCAGCAGCTTGGGTCGACTAGCGGGAGATAGGTTCAATGAGCAGTTCTTC. Residues: CASSLGRLAGDRFNEQFF.

The chain joins TRBV7-3 to TRBJ2-7; D gene uncertain. The V end was cut by 2 bases, the J end by 1 base, with 6 bases between. The CDR3 has 13 amino acids. Looked up from germline, CDR1 is SGHTA and CDR2 is FQGTGA. CDR3 nucleotides: TGTGCCAGCAGCTTAGGAGCATCCTACGAGCAGTACTTC. Translating it yields CASSLGASYEQYF.